This T cell receptor beta chain was identified during a study of response to subunit inactivated influenza vaccine. Details on this clonotype: Its antigen remains unidentified.

TCRdb recomputed calls from the RT-PCR reads with MiXCR, one row per CDR3 protein. Of roughly 160,000 distinct CDR3 sequences listed, about 10% are singletons. The CDR3 extends over 14 amino acids. Germline V lookup: CDR1 SEHNR, CDR2 FQNEAQ (reference sequence). Trimming shortened V by 6 bases and J by 2 bases, and 13 bases separated the two germline ends. Study results and limitations: Seasonal influenza vaccination, on each occasion, was suggested by the authors to recruit few new T cells.

Sequenced here: CD8+ T cells sorted from PBMCs, sampled about 24 months after vaccination. The clonotype was recovered from a man between 50 and 70 years old who received an inactivated influenza vaccine. This sequence joins TRBV7-9 and TRBJ2-5; D gene unclear. In DNA form, the CDR3 reads TGTGCCAGCAGTTCACCTTGGGGTCAAGAGACCCAGTACTTC. Its translation is CASSSPWGQETQYF.